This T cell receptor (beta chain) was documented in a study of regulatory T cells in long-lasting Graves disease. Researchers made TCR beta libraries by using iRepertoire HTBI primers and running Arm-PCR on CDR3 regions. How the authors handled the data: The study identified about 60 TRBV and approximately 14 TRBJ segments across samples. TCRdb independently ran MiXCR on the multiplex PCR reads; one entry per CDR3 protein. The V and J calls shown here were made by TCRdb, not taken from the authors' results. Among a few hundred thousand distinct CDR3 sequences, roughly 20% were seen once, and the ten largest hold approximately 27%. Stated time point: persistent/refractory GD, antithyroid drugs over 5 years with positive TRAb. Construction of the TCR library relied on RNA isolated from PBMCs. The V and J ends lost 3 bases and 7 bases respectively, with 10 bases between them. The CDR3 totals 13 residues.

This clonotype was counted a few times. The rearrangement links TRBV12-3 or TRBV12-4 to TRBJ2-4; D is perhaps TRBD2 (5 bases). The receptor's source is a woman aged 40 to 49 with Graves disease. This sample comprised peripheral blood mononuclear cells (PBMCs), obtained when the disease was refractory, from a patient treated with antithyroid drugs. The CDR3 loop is CASSFTQRNIQYF. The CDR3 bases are TGTGCCAGCAGTTTCACCCAGCGGAACATTCAGTACTTC.